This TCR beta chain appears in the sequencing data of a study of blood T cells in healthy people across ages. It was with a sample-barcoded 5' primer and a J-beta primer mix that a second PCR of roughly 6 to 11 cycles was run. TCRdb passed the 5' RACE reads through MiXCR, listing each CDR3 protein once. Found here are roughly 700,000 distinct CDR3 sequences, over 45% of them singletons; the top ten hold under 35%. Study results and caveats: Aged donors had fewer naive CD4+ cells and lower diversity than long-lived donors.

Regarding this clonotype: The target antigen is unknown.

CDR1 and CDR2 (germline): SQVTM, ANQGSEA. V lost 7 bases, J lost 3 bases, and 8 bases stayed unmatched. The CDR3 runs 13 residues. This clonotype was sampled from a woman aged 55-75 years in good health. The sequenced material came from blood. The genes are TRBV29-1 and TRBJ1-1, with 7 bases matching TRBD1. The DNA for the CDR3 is TGCAGCGGAAGCAGGGGGGAGGACACTGAAGCTTTCTTT. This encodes CSGSRGEDTEAFF.